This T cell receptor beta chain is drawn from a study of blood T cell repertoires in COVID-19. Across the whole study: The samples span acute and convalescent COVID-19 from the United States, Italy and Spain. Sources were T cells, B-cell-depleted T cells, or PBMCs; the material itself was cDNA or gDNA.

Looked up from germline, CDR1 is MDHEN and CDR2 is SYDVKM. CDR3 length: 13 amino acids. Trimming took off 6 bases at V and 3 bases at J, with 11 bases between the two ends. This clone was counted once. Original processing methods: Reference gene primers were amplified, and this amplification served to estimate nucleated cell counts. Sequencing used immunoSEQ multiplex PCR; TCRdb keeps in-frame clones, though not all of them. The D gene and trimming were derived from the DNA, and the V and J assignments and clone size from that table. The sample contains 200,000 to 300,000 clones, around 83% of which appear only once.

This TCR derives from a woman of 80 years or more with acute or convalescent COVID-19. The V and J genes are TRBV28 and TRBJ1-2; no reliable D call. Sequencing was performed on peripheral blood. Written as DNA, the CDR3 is TGTGCCAGCAGCCCCCTCTCCCACTATGGCTACACCTTC. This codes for CASSPLSHYGYTF.